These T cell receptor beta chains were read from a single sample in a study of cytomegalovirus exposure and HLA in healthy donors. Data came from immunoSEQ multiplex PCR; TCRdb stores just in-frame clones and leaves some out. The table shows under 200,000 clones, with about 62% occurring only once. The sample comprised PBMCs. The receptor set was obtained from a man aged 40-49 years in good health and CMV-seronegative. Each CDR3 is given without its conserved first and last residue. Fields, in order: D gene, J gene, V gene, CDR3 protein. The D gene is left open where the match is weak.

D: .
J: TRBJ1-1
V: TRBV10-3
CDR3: AIRSGTEAF

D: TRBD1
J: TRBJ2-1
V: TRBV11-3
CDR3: ASSPDRGNEQF

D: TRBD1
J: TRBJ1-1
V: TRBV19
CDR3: ASSSRQGRAEAF

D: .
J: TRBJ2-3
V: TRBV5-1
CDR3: ASSSGDTDTQY

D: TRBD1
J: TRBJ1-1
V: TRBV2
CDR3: ASNLQGVTEAF

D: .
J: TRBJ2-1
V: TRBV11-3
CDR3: ASSYRVSEQF

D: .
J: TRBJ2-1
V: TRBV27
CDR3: ASSLSSGPGNEQF

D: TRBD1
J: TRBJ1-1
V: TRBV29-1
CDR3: SIMGNTGVNTEAF

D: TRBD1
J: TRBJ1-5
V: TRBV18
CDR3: ASSLFTGGRNQPQH

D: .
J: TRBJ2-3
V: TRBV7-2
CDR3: ASSRSLRTSTDTQY

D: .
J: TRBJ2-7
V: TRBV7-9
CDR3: ASSPGQSYEQY

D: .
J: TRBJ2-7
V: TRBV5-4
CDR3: ASSLGRNSYEQY

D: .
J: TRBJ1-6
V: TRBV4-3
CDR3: ASSQDPRVAGPLH

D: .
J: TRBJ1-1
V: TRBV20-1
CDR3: SGGGMAEAF

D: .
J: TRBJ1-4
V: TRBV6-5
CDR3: ASSQGRDEKLF

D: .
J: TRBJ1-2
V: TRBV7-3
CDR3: ASSSGQNYGYT

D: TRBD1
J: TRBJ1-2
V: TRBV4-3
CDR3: ASSQGGQGGYGYT

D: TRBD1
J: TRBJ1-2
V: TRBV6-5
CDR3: ASTGGYGYT

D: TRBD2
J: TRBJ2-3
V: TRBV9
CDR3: ASSTRKGAAGVRTDTQY

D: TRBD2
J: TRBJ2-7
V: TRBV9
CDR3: ASSVNSGSPHEQY

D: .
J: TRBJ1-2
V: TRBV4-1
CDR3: ASSQAGVGYGYT

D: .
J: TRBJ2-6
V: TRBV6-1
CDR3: ASIGAGANVLT

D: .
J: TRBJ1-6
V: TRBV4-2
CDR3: ASSQDGTESPLH

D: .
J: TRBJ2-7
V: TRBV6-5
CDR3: ASSRDTVTYEQY

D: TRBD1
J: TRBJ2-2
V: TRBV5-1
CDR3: ASSKDRAKNTGELF

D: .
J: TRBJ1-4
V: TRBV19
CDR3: ASSMDGTLVNEKLF

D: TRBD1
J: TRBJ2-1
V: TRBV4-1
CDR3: ASSQDGRGRDNEQF

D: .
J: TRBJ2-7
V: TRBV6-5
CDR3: ASSRGAGYEQY

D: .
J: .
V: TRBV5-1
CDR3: ASSPKGTRSYEQY

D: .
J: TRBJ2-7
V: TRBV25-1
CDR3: ASKEANSYEQY

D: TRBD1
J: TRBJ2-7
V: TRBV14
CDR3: ASSPLLTGGIYEQY

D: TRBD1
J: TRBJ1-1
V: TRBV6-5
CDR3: ASSQGQPNTEAF

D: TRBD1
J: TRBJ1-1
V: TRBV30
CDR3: ARSQGGNTEAF

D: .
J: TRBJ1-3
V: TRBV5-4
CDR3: ASSLAQGSGNTIY

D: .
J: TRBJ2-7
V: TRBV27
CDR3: ASSPSLVNWDEQY

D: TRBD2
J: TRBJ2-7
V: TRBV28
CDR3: ASSFPGGRSYEQY

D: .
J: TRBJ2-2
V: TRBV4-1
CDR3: ASSQSSGMDTGELF